Listed below are T cell receptor beta chains from one sample, sequenced in a study of T-cell reconstitution after alpha-beta-depleted transplantation in children. One entry per CDR3 protein, called by TCRdb with MiXCR from the PCR reads. Counted here are some 290,000 distinct CDR3 sequences, approximately 23% occurring once; the ten biggest clones make up about a tenth. The material sequenced was PBMCs, mostly from graft donor cells, taken 180 days after TCRalphabeta/CD19-depleted stem cell transplant. The receptors stem from a male patient younger than 18 who had a stem cell transplant for acute lymphoblastic leukemia, so the T cells may come from the graft donor. Both conserved end residues are part of each CDR3. D genes are given only for firm matches. Size tells how often a clone was seen (once, few, many) or the class of an expanded clone, and some rows leave it out.

v_gene,abundance,d_gene,j_gene,CDR3aa,CDR3nt
TRBV29-1,NA,NA,TRBJ1-2,CSVLPNRYNGYTF,TGCAGCGTGTTGCCTAACAGGTACAATGGCTACACCTTC
TRBV15,few,NA,TRBJ1-5,CATSRDPGGGQPQHF,TGTGCCACCAGCAGAGATCCGGGCGGAGGTCAGCCCCAGCATTTT
TRBV5-3,NA,TRBD1,TRBJ2-2,CARSLGGTGRTGELFF,TGTGCCAGAAGCTTGGGGGGGACAGGGCGTACCGGGGAGCTGTTTTTT
TRBV20-1,NA,NA,TRBJ1-2,CSAFGVANYGYTF,TGCAGTGCATTCGGGGTCGCTAACTATGGCTACACCTTC
TRBV15,NA,TRBD1,TRBJ1-1,CATSRDRQGRNTEAFF,TGTGCCACCAGCAGAGATCGACAGGGTAGGAACACTGAAGCTTTCTTT
TRBV20-1,few,NA,TRBJ2-3,CSVRLGAKASSTDTQYF,TGCAGTGTCCGACTGGGGGCGAAGGCGTCTAGCACAGATACGCAGTATTTT
TRBV28,NA,TRBD2,TRBJ2-5,CASSYVGGPETQYF,TGTGCCAGCAGTTATGTGGGAGGGCCCGAGACCCAGTACTTC
TRBV7-9,NA,NA,TRBJ2-7,CASSTQTPSYEQYF,TGTGCCAGCAGCACCCAGACACCATCCTACGAGCAGTACTTC
TRBV4-1,NA,TRBD1,TRBJ1-1,CASSQDLWDRGKNTEAFF,TGCGCCAGCAGCCAAGATCTATGGGACAGGGGGAAGAACACTGAAGCTTTCTTT
TRBV12-3/TRBV12-4,NA,TRBD2,TRBJ2-1,CASSIWGTSFNEQFF,TGTGCCAGCAGTATCTGGGGGACTAGTTTCAATGAGCAGTTCTTC
TRBV11-2,NA,TRBD1,TRBJ2-1,CASSPTGIIYNEQFF,TGTGCCAGCAGCCCGACAGGGATCATCTACAATGAGCAGTTCTTC
TRBV5-1,NA,TRBD2,TRBJ2-7,CASSGTSGVPSYEQYF,TGCGCCAGCAGCGGGACTAGCGGTGTCCCATCCTACGAGCAGTACTTC
TRBV20-1,few,TRBD2,TRBJ2-3,CSARGNLAGGTDTQYF,TGCAGTGCTAGAGGGAACCTAGCGGGGGGCACAGATACGCAGTATTTT
TRBV29-1,NA,NA,TRBJ1-1,CSVRLPANTEAFF,TGCAGCGTCAGGCTGCCAGCGAACACTGAAGCTTTCTTT
TRBV27,NA,TRBD1,TRBJ1-2,CASSFIGGTVGLYGYTF,TGTGCCAGCAGTTTTATTGGGGGGACAGTGGGCCTATATGGCTACACCTTC
TRBV6-5,NA,TRBD2,TRBJ2-7,CASSYGLAGSYEQYF,TGTGCCAGCAGTTACGGACTAGCGGGGTCCTACGAGCAGTACTTC
TRBV29-1,NA,NA,TRBJ2-2,CSVVLVYGELFF,TGCAGCGTTGTATTAGTGTACGGGGAGCTGTTTTTT
TRBV5-1,few,NA,TRBJ2-1,CASSYRDGSNEQFF,TGCGCCAGCAGTTATAGGGACGGTAGCAATGAGCAGTTCTTC
TRBV12-3/TRBV12-4,few,NA,TRBJ1-1,CASSLIEMNTEAFF,TGTGCCAGCAGTTTAATCGAGATGAACACTGAAGCTTTCTTT
TRBV11-3,few,TRBD2,TRBJ2-7,CASSLGAGLAGGSSSYEQYF,TGTGCCAGCAGCTTAGGGGCTGGACTAGCGGGAGGGTCGAGCTCCTACGAGCAGTACTTC
TRBV9,NA,NA,TRBJ2-2,CASNAENTGELFF,TGTGCCAGCAACGCTGAGAACACCGGGGAGCTGTTTTTT
TRBV7-6,NA,TRBD2,TRBJ2-1,CASSPTSGSLNEQFF,TGTGCCAGCAGCCCGACTAGCGGGAGTCTCAATGAGCAGTTCTTC
TRBV29-1,NA,TRBD1,TRBJ2-7,CSVMTGGYEQYF,TGCAGCGTTATGACAGGGGGCTACGAGCAGTACTTC
TRBV2,NA,NA,TRBJ2-3,CASSKTGLGLTDTQYF,TGTGCCAGCAGTAAAACGGGACTGGGACTTACAGATACGCAGTATTTT
TRBV21-1,NA,NA,TRBJ2-7,CASSKGMDIRYEQYF,TGTGCCAGCAGCAAAGGGATGGACATAAGGTACGAGCAGTACTTC
TRBV25-1,NA,TRBD2,TRBJ2-1,CASTPPAGGPRNEQFF,TGTGCCAGCACACCTCCAGCGGGAGGGCCGAGGAATGAGCAGTTCTTC
TRBV4-1,few,TRBD1,TRBJ2-7,CASSHPGQFGEQYF,TGCGCCAGCAGCCATCCGGGACAGTTCGGGGAGCAGTACTTC
TRBV12-3/TRBV12-4,NA,NA,TRBJ2-7,CASSLIWVYEQYF,TGTGCCAGCAGTTTGATCTGGGTTTACGAGCAGTACTTC
TRBV5-6,NA,NA,TRBJ2-7,CASSPGSKQYF,TGTGCCAGCAGCCCGGGAAGCAAGCAGTACTTC
TRBV27,NA,NA,TRBJ1-5,CASSSGTNQPQHF,TGTGCCAGCAGTTCAGGCACCAATCAGCCCCAGCATTTT
TRBV20-1,NA,NA,TRBJ1-4,CSARVGEREKLFF,TGCAGTGCTAGGGTGGGGGAAAGGGAAAAACTGTTTTTT
TRBV4-1,NA,TRBD2,TRBJ2-5,CVSSQASGRAETQYF,TGCGTCAGCAGCCAGGCAAGCGGGAGGGCGGAGACCCAGTACTTC
TRBV3-1,NA,TRBD2,TRBJ2-6,CASSPPSGRGANVLTF,TGTGCCAGCAGTCCCCCTAGCGGGAGAGGGGCCAACGTCCTGACTTTC
TRBV24-1,NA,NA,TRBJ2-1,CATSLSPAPSSYNEQFF,TGTGCCACCAGTCTTAGTCCCGCCCCGAGCTCCTACAATGAGCAGTTCTTC
TRBV5-1,many,NA,TRBJ2-1,CASSLGRGGPIGNEQFF,TGCGCCAGCAGCTTGGGACGCGGAGGACCGATCGGCAATGAGCAGTTCTTC
TRBV9,few,TRBD1,TRBJ1-4,CASSKQGRGEKLFF,TGTGCCAGCAGCAAACAGGGGAGAGGTGAAAAACTGTTTTTT
TRBV15,many,NA,TRBJ2-5,CATSRERFTERTQYF,TGTGCCACCAGCAGAGAGAGGTTTACCGAGCGGACCCAGTACTTC
TRBV7-2,few,NA,TRBJ2-7,CASSLRTMGGAWYF,TGTGCCAGCAGCCTCCGGACTATGGGGGGAGCTTGGTACTTC
TRBV3-1,few,NA,TRBJ1-1,CASSQDRGGNTEAFF,TGTGCCAGCAGCCAAGATCGAGGGGGGAACACTGAAGCTTTCTTT
TRBV3-1,NA,NA,TRBJ2-7,CASSQDPPPRAYEQYF,TGTGCCAGCAGCCAAGACCCTCCCCCTCGGGCCTACGAGCAGTACTTC
TRBV4-1,many,TRBD1,TRBJ2-3,CASSQGLQGDTQYF,TGCGCCAGCAGCCAAGGATTACAGGGGGATACGCAGTATTTT
TRBV11-1,NA,TRBD2,TRBJ2-1,CASSLRLAGEQFF,TGTGCCAGCAGCTTAAGACTAGCGGGTGAGCAGTTCTTC
TRBV9,NA,NA,TRBJ2-1,CASSVWSSSYNEQFF,TGTGCCAGCAGCGTATGGAGCAGCTCCTACAATGAGCAGTTCTTC
TRBV4-1,few,NA,TRBJ2-4,CASSQDGTGAVAKNIQYF,TGCGCCAGCAGCCAAGATGGGACGGGCGCGGTGGCCAAAAACATTCAGTACTTC